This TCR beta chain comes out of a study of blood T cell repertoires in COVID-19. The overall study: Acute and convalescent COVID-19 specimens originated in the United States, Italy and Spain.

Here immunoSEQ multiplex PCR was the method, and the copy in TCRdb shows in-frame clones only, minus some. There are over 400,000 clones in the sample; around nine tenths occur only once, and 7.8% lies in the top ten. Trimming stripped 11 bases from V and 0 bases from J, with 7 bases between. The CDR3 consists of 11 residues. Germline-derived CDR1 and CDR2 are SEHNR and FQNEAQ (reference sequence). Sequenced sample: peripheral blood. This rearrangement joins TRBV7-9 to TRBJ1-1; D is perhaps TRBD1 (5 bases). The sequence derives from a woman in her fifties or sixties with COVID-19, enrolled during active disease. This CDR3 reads CALDMNTEAFF. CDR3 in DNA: TGTGCCTTGGACATGAACACTGAAGCTTTCTTT.